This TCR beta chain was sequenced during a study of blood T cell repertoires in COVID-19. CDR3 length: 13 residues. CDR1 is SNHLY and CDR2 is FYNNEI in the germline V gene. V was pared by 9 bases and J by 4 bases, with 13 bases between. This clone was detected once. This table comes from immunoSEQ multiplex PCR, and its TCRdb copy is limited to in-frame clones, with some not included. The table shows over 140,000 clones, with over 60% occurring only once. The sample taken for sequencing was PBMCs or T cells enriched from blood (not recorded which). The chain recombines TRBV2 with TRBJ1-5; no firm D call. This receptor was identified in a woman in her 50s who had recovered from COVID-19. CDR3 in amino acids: CASSTDSNQPQHF. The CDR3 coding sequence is TGTGCCAGTTCGACCGACTCGAATCAGCCCCAGCATTTT.